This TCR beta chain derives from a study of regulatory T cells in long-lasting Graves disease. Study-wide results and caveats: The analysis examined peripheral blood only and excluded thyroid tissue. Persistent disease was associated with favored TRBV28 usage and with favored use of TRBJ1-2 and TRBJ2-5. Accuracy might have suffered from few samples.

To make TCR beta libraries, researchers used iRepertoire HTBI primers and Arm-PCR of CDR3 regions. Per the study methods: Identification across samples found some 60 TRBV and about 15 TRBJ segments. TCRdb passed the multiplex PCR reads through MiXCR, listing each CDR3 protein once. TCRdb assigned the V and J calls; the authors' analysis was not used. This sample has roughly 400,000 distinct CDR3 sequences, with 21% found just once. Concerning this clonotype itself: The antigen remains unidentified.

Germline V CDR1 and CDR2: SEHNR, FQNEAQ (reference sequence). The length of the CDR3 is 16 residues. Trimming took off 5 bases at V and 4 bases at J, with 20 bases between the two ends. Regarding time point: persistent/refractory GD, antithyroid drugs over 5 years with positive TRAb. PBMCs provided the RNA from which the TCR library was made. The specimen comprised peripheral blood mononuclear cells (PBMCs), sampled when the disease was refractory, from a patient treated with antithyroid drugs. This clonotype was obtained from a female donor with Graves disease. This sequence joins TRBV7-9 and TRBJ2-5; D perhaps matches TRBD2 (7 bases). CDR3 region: CASSHRDGGQRETQYF. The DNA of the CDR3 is TGTGCCAGCAGCCATAGGGACGGGGGGCAGCGAGAGACCCAGTACTTC.